One and the same sample provided the 30 T cell receptor beta chains below, sequenced in a study of blood T cell repertoires in COVID-19. TCRdb's table, derived via immunoSEQ multiplex PCR, lists solely in-frame clones and lacks some. The sample lists 95,000 to 150,000 clones; about nine tenths were seen once. Sequenced input: peripheral blood. The receptors stem from a man aged 40-49 years with acute or convalescent COVID-19.

This chain joins TRBV2 and TRBJ2-5; D might be TRBD1 (7 bases). CDR1 SNHLY and CDR2 FYNNEI come from the germline V gene. This CDR3 contains 14 residues. V was trimmed by 7 bases and J by 5 bases, leaving 17 bases between them. The CDR3 nucleotides are TGTGCCAGCACCGCGACAGGGAGGATCGAGACCCAGTACTTC. It translates to CASTATGRIETQYF.

The chain couples TRBV29-1 to TRBJ1-1; 9 bases fit TRBD1. Germline CDR1 SQVTM, CDR2 ANQGSEA. The CDR3 is made up of 16 amino acids. V lost 7 bases and J lost 3; bases outside the gene matches: 15. CDR3 DNA sequence: TGCAGCGCTTACAGACAGGGGGTCTCTCGGGACACTGAAGCTTTCTTT. This sequence encodes CSAYRQGVSRDTEAFF.

The J gene is TRBJ1-4, the V gene TRBV5-4, with 8 bases aligning to TRBD1. Trimming cost V 5 bases and J 8 bases; bases outside gene matches: 8. The CDR3 totals 14 residues. CDR1 and CDR2 (germline): SGHNT, YYREEE (reference sequence). This chain's CDR3 is CASSLQGVGEKLFF. DNA of the CDR3: TGTGCCAGCAGTTTACAGGGGGTTGGCGAAAAACTGTTTTTT.

This chain links TRBV19 with TRBJ1-2, with 11 nucleotides matching TRBD1. The CDR3 runs to 13 residues. Germline V CDR1 and CDR2: LNHDA, SQIVND (reference sequence). V lost 10 bases and J lost 7; bases outside the gene matches: 8. The CDR3 reads CATRTGGASGYTF. CDR3 DNA: TGTGCCACCCGGACAGGGGGCGCGAGTGGCTACACCTTC.

The V gene is TRBV6-5, the J gene TRBJ2-7; maybe TRBD1 (5 bases). Looked up from germline, CDR1 is MNHEY and CDR2 is SVGAGI. This CDR3 spans 11 amino acids. V was trimmed by 6 bases and J by 3 bases, leaving 6 bases between them. The CDR3 is CASRDIYEQYF. The CDR3 region has the DNA TGTGCCAGCAGGGACATCTACGAGCAGTACTTC.

The J gene is TRBJ1-2, the V gene TRBV2, with a possible D match to TRBD1 (6 bases). The CDR3 loop spans 16 amino acids. Germline V lookup: CDR1 SNHLY, CDR2 FYNNEI. Trimming cost V 0 bases and J 2 bases, with 13 bases left between them. The CDR3 DNA reads as TGTGCCAGCAGTGAAGCGTGGGGGGGGGCCAACTATGGCTACACCTTC. It encodes CASSEAWGGANYGYTF.

This chain links TRBV29-1 with TRBJ1-2; 8 nucleotides agree with TRBD1. V trimming: 7 bases; J trimming: 8 bases; junction bases outside the gene matches: 9. CDR3 length equals 12 residues. Germline assignment: CDR1 SQVTM and CDR2 ANQGSEA. This CDR3 is CSALTGVGGYTF. The CDR3 region has the DNA TGCAGCGCCTTGACAGGGGTCGGGGGCTACACCTTC.

V usage is TRBV20-1 and J usage is TRBJ2-1, with 11 bases matching TRBD2. V lost 3 bases and J lost 2; bases outside the gene matches: 6. This CDR3 spans 16 amino acids. CDR1 is DFQATT, CDR2 SNEGSKA, per germline (reference sequence). The CDR3 region has the DNA TGCAGTGCTAGTTCTCCGGGACTAGCGGCCTACAATGAGCAGTTCTTC. Translated, it gives CSASSPGLAAYNEQFF.

This clone was seen just once. The chain joins TRBV5-4 to TRBJ2-2; tentative D call: TRBD1 (6 bases). The CDR3 length is 16 residues. Per germline, CDR1 SGHNT and CDR2 YYREEE (reference sequence). V was clipped by 9 bases and J by 2 bases, with 20 bases between them. CDR3 sequence (DNA): TGTGCCACCTTAGCATGGACAGAGAAAAACACCGGGGAGCTGTTTTTT. Translating gives CATLAWTEKNTGELFF.

V and J are TRBV9 and TRBJ2-1, with TRBD2 matching 12 bases. CDR3 length: 16 amino acids. Unmatched junction bases numbered 4, after V lost 3 bases and J lost 3 bases. Per the germline V gene, CDR1 is SGDLS and CDR2 is YYNGEE. Here the CDR3 reads CASSARLAGDYNEQFF. The CDR3 DNA reads TGTGCCAGCAGCGCAAGACTAGCGGGGGACTACAATGAGCAGTTCTTC.

The chain links TRBV30 to TRBJ1-4; TRBD1 matches 10 bases. Trimming took 8 bases from V and 8 from J; bases not matched to a gene: 8. CDR3 length equals 13 residues. From germline, CDR1 is GTSNPN and CDR2 SVGIG (reference sequence). The DNA of the CDR3 is TGTGCCACCCGGGACAGGGGAGAGGAAAAACTGTTTTTT. Its protein is CATRDRGEEKLFF.

In this sample, this clone turned up once. The chain is built from TRBV30 and TRBJ2-4; the match to TRBD1 covers 7 bases. With 5 bases clipped from V and 1 base from J, the junction kept 8 bases outside the gene matches. The germline CDR1 and CDR2 sequences are GTSNPN and SVGIG (reference sequence). The CDR3 has 15 residues. CDR3: CAWGRGGDAKNIQYF. The CDR3, as DNA: TGTGCCTGGGGCCGAGGGGGCGATGCCAAAAACATTCAGTACTTC.

The sample holds many counts of this clone. The chain links TRBV30 to TRBJ2-7; 8 bases align to TRBD1. Germline CDR1 is GTSNPN and CDR2 is SVGIG (reference sequence). V shed 5 bases and J 6 bases; nucleotides not matched to a gene: 9. CDR3 length: 13 residues. The CDR3 sequence is CAWERQGAGEQYF. The CDR3 DNA sequence: TGTGCCTGGGAAAGGCAGGGGGCTGGCGAGCAGTACTTC.

The J gene is TRBJ1-5, the V gene TRBV6-5, with TRBD1 matching 10 bases. Germline loops: CDR1 MNHEY, CDR2 SVGAGI. The CDR3 runs to 14 residues. With 8 bases clipped from V and 6 bases from J, the junction kept 7 bases outside the gene matches. The CDR3 loop reads CASRGTGDTQPQHF. The CDR3 nucleotides read TGTGCCAGCCGGGGGACAGGGGACACTCAGCCCCAGCATTTT.

The genes are TRBV3-1 (or the pseudogene TRBV3-2) and TRBJ1-6, with a tentative D call TRBD1 (5 bases). With 1 base removed from V and 8 bases from J, the gap between germline ends came to 12 bases. The germline CDR1 and CDR2 sequences are LGHDT and YNNKEL (reference sequence). The CDR3 is 15 amino acids. The CDR3: CASSQVVDTDSPLHF. Written as DNA, the CDR3 is TGTGCCAGCAGCCAAGTTGTGGACACGGATTCACCCCTCCACTTT.

The J gene is TRBJ2-3, the V gene TRBV9; TRBD2 agrees at 10 bases. Unmatched junction bases numbered 12, after V lost 4 bases and J lost 4 bases. The CDR3 runs 17 residues. The germline V gene encodes CDR1 SGDLS and CDR2 YYNGEE. The CDR3, as DNA: TGTGCCAGCAGCTTAGGGTCTAGCGGGAGTGCATCAGATACGCAGTATTTT. Encoded protein: CASSLGSSGSASDTQYF.

DNA of the CDR3: TGTGCCAGTATTGAGCCCGACTCTGGAAACACCATATATTTT. Translating gives CASIEPDSGNTIYF. The genes are TRBV19 and TRBJ1-3; D not certain. From germline, CDR1 is LNHDA and CDR2 SQIVND (reference sequence). V dropped 7 bases and J dropped 0 bases, with 10 bases sitting between them. This CDR3 region has 14 residues.

A word on this clone: One junction end does not reproduce the germline sequence, and a read error may be involved. This sequence joins TRBV7-7 and TRBJ1-5; D remains ambiguous. Germline assignment: CDR1 SSHAT and CDR2 FNYEAQ (reference sequence). CDR3 length: 13 amino acids. The CDR3 here is CASSLGPEEPQHF. The DNA of the CDR3 is TGTGCTAGCAGCTTAGGACCTGAGGAGCCCCAGCATTTT.

The chain joins TRBV9 to TRBJ1-6, with D perhaps matching TRBD1 (5 bases). Germline-derived CDR1 and CDR2 are SGDLS and YYNGEE. The CDR3 consists of 15 residues. Trimming took 3 bases from V and 9 from J, leaving 16 bases between them. CDR3 sequence reads: CASSARESSTSPLHF. The CDR3 region has the DNA TGTGCCAGCAGCGCCAGGGAATCTTCGACTTCACCCCTCCACTTT.

V gene TRBV7-8 combines with J gene TRBJ1-5; 8 bases match TRBD1. The CDR3 runs to 19 residues. The V gene end was trimmed by 3 bases and the J gene end by 0 bases; junction bases not matched to a gene: 13. Germline CDR1 SGHVS, CDR2 FQNEAQ. CDR3: CASSLGLSQGGYSNQPQHF. CDR3 DNA: TGTGCCAGCAGCTTGGGACTCTCACAGGGGGGTTATAGCAATCAGCCCCAGCATTTT.

V gene TRBV14 combines with J gene TRBJ1-4; TRBD1 is a possible D gene (5 bases). The V and J ends lost 4 bases and 5 bases respectively, with 11 bases between them. CDR1 is SGHDN and CDR2 is FVKESK in the germline V gene. This CDR3 spans 14 amino acids. CDR3 in DNA: TGTGCCAGCAGCCCCCGACAGAGAAATGAAAAACTGTTTTTT. Encoded protein: CASSPRQRNEKLFF.

This clone has more than one count but fewer than ten. The V and J genes are TRBV2 and TRBJ2-1, with TRBD2 identical over 11 bases. Germline assignment: CDR1 SNHLY and CDR2 FYNNEI. This CDR3 is built from 14 residues. With 8 bases clipped from V and 6 bases from J, the junction kept 6 bases outside the gene matches. This chain's CDR3 is CASRSGRAGNEQFF. The DNA of the CDR3 is TGTGCCAGCCGTAGCGGGAGGGCCGGCAATGAGCAGTTCTTC.

This clone was seen more than once but under ten times. The V gene is TRBV2, the J gene TRBJ1-5; D remains ambiguous. The CDR3 extends over 14 amino acids. Germline V gives CDR1 SNHLY, CDR2 FYNNEI. Trimming stripped 9 bases from V and 0 bases from J, with 12 bases between. Written as DNA, the CDR3 is TGTGCCAGGGGAGGAGAGTATAGCAATCAGCCCCAGCATTTT. Encoded protein: CARGGEYSNQPQHF.

The CDR3 protein is CASSYGRGFPFF. The CDR3 region has the DNA TGTGCCAGCAGTTATGGCCGGGGGTTCCCTTTCTTT. V and J are TRBV6-2 or TRBV6-3 and TRBJ1-1; TRBD1 is a possible D gene (5 bases). V gave up 3 bases and J gave up 12 bases, with 14 bases separating them. Germline lookup yields CDR1 MNHEY and CDR2 SVGEGT. This CDR3 comprises 12 residues.

The chain recombines TRBV18 with TRBJ2-1; 14 nucleotides line up with TRBD2. Germline-derived CDR1 and CDR2 are KGHSH and LQKENI. The trim removed 3 bases at V and 6 bases at J, leaving 1 base unmatched. The length of the CDR3 is 15 residues. The CDR3 reads CASSPGTSGSNEQFF. CDR3 nucleotide sequence: TGTGCCAGCTCACCCGGGACTAGCGGGAGCAATGAGCAGTTCTTC.

V gene TRBV5-1 combines with J gene TRBJ1-1; D uncertain. V lost 2 bases and J lost 3, with 5 bases in between. CDR3 length: 12 residues. Germline values: CDR1 SGHRS, CDR2 YFSETQ. CDR3 in amino acids: CASSFEDTEAFF. The CDR3 DNA follows: TGCGCCAGCAGCTTCGAGGACACTGAAGCTTTCTTT.

The chain couples TRBV30 to TRBJ2-7; 12 bases align to TRBD1. V lost 8 bases and J lost 6; bases outside the gene matches: 8. Per germline, CDR1 GTSNPN and CDR2 SVGIG (reference sequence). The length of the CDR3 is 13 residues. CDR3 coding DNA: TGTGCCGGGACAGGGGGCGGATTCGGCGAGCAGTACTTC. Residues: CAGTGGGFGEQYF.

This clone showed up just a few times. The chain carries TRBV6-5 and TRBJ2-7; D is ambiguous. There are 11 residues in the CDR3. V lost 5 bases and J 2 bases, leaving 4 bases between the germline ends. Germline CDR1 and CDR2: MNHEY and SVGAGI. CDR3: CASSQTYEQYF. In DNA form, the CDR3 reads TGTGCCAGCAGTCAGACCTACGAGCAGTACTTC.

The chain combines TRBV21-1 with TRBJ2-1; TRBD1 reflects the table's D call only, with no check against the DNA. TRBV21-1 is flagged as a pseudogene. The CDR3 is 11 residues long. The CDR3 DNA reads as TGTGCCAGCAGCAAAGAACAAGGGGAATTCTTC. Its translation is CASSKEQGEFF.

This sequence joins TRBV7-2 and TRBJ2-7; no reliable D call. CDR1 and CDR2 from the germline V gene are SGHTA and FQGNSA. Deletions cut 1 base from V and 4 bases from J, with 14 bases between. This CDR3 has 15 amino acids. The CDR3, as DNA: TGTGCCAGCAGCTTAGTTAGGCCAGGAATGTACGAGCAGTACTTC. It encodes CASSLVRPGMYEQYF.